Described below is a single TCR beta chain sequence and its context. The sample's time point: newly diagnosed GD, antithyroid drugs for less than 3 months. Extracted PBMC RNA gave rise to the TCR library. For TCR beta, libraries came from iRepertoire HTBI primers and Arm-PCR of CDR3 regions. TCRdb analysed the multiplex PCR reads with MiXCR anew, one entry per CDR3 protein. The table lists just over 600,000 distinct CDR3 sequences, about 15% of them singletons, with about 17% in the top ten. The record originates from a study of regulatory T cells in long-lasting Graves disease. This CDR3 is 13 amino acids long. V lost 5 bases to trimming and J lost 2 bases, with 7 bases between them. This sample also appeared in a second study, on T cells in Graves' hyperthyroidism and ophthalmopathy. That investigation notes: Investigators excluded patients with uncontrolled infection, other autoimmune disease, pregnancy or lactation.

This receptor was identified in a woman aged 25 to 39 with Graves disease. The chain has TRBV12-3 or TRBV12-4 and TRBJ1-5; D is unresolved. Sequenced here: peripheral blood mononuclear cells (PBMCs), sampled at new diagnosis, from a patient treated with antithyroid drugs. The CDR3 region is CASSPEGNQPQHF. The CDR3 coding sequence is TGTGCCAGCAGTCCCGAGGGCAATCAGCCCCAGCATTTT.